These 23 T cell receptor beta chains share one sample of origin, sequenced in a study of T cell responses to AZD1222 COVID-19 vaccine. Sequenced by immunoSEQ multiplex PCR; TCRdb stores in-frame clones only, minus some. The table includes about 110,000 clones, 87% detected once. The sample here was peripheral blood, taken on day 0 of AZD1222 vaccination. The receptor set was obtained from an adult in good health.

The chain employs TRBV9 and TRBJ2-3; TRBD2 is a possible D gene (5 bases). V lost 6 bases and J lost 9, with 17 bases in between. The CDR3 runs to 13 residues. Looked up from germline, CDR1 is SGDLS and CDR2 is YYNGEE. CDR3 nucleotides: TGTGCCAGCACCCGACCGGAGGCAAGGACGCAGTATTTT. The encoded protein is CASTRPEARTQYF. Drawing the rest from reference TRBV9 and TRBJ2-3, the complete variable domain is DSGVTQTPKHLITATGQRVTLRCSPRSGDLSVYWYQQSLDQGLQFLIQYYNGEERAKGNILERFSAQQFPDLHSELNLSSLELGDSALYFCASTRPEARTQYFGPGTRLTVL.

V gene TRBV12-3 or TRBV12-4 combines with J gene TRBJ2-3; no reliable D call. Deletions cut 3 bases from V and 5 bases from J, with 3 bases between. The CDR3 loop spans 11 amino acids. Here the CDR3 reads CASSFIDTQYF. CDR3 DNA sequence: TGTGCCAGCAGTTTTATAGATACGCAGTATTTT.

V is TRBV27 and J is TRBJ2-2; D is ambiguous. Germline V CDR1 and CDR2: MNHEY, SMNVEV (reference sequence). The CDR3 contains 11 residues. V lost 3 bases to trimming and J lost 7 bases, with 3 bases between them. The CDR3 sequence is CASSFYGELFF. As DNA, the CDR3 is TGTGCCAGCAGTTTTTACGGGGAGCTGTTTTTT.

This chain links TRBV28 with TRBJ2-1; 10 bases match TRBD2. Germline values: CDR1 MDHEN, CDR2 SYDVKM. V was pared by 4 bases and J by 4 bases, with 4 bases of the junction left unmatched. The CDR3 runs to 15 residues. The CDR3 sequence: CASSSLSGGYNEQFF. The DNA for the CDR3 is TGTGCCAGCAGTTCCCTTAGCGGGGGGTACAATGAGCAGTTCTTC.

This chain joins TRBV5-1 and TRBJ2-7, with D hard to call. In germline, CDR1 is SGHRS, CDR2 YFSETQ. There are 15 residues in the CDR3. Deletions cut 1 base from V and 0 bases from J, with 11 bases between. The CDR3 DNA sequence: TGCGCCAGCAGCTTGATCATGGCCACCTCCTACGAGCAGTACTTC. It codes for CASSLIMATSYEQYF. The full variable domain, completed using reference TRBV5-1 and TRBJ2-7, is KAGVTQTPRYLIKTRGQQVTLSCSPISGHRSVSWYQQTPGQGLQFLFEYFSETQRNKGNFPGRFSGRQFSNSRSEMNVSTLELGDSALYLCASSLIMATSYEQYFGPGTRLTVT.

This chain joins TRBV11-2 and TRBJ2-1, with TRBD1 identical over 8 bases. The length of the CDR3 is 13 residues. The ends lost 5 bases at V and 7 bases at J; junction bases unmatched: 4. CDR1 is SGHAT and CDR2 is FQNNGV in the germline V gene. The CDR3 is CASSARQGNEQFF. CDR3 DNA sequence: TGTGCCAGCAGCGCCAGACAGGGGAATGAGCAGTTCTTC.

The V gene is TRBV18, the J gene TRBJ2-2, with D possibly being TRBD1 (6 bases). The germline V and J ends were trimmed by 4 bases and 4 bases, with 13 bases remaining between them. This CDR3 is 15 amino acids long. Germline CDR1 and CDR2: KGHSH and LQKENI. In nucleotides, the CDR3 is TGTGCCAGCTCACAGCCAAACAGGGCCACCGGGGAGCTGTTTTTT. Translating it yields CASSQPNRATGELFF.

This chain joins TRBV3-1 (or the pseudogene TRBV3-2) and TRBJ2-2; D possibly uses TRBD1 or TRBD2 (6 bases each). Trimming removed 4 bases at V and 4 bases at J, with 13 bases between. Looked up from germline, CDR1 is LGHDT and CDR2 is YNNKEL (reference sequence). The CDR3 runs to 15 residues. The CDR3 sequence is CASSLMGGVTGELFF. CDR3 DNA sequence: TGTGCCAGCAGCCTCATGGGGGGCGTCACCGGGGAGCTGTTTTTT.

V gene TRBV7-9 combines with J gene TRBJ1-4; D not certain. This CDR3 is built from 14 residues. V lost 1 base to trimming and J lost 5 bases, with 8 bases between them. Germline lookup yields CDR1 SEHNR and CDR2 FQNEAQ (reference sequence). The CDR3 sequence is CASSLGASNEKLFF. CDR3 DNA sequence: TGTGCCAGCAGCTTAGGGGCCTCCAATGAAAAACTGTTTTTT.

This clone was picked up one time. The rearrangement joins TRBV7-3 to TRBJ2-3; D unclear. CDR3 length: 13 amino acids. Germline values: CDR1 SGHTA, CDR2 FQGTGA. V lost 5 bases and J lost 4, with 10 bases in between. CDR3 in amino acids: CASSERSADTQYF. CDR3 nucleotides: TGTGCCAGCAGCGAGAGGTCGGCAGATACGCAGTATTTT. Variable domain in full (rest from reference TRBV7-3 and TRBJ2-3): GAGVSQTPSNKVTEKGKYVELRCDPISGHTALYWYRQSLGQGPEFLIYFQGTGAADDSGLPNDRFFAVRPEGSVSTLKIQRTERGDSAVYLCASSERSADTQYFGPGTRLTVL.

The J gene is TRBJ2-7, the V gene TRBV18; 8 bases agree with TRBD2. V gave up 0 bases and J gave up 4 bases; unmatched junction bases: 5. This CDR3 comprises 15 residues. Germline CDR1 is KGHSH and CDR2 is LQKENI. The CDR3 is CASSPPSGGLYEQYF. The CDR3 DNA is TGTGCCAGCTCACCACCGTCGGGGGGGCTATACGAGCAGTACTTC.

The V and J genes are TRBV3-1 (or the pseudogene TRBV3-2) and TRBJ2-1, with 9 nucleotides matching TRBD2. Germline-derived CDR1 and CDR2 are LGHDT and YNNKEL (reference sequence). The CDR3 has 18 amino acids. V shed 3 bases, J shed 5 bases, and the junction held 14 bases outside the gene matches. CDR3 coding DNA: TGTGCCAGCAGCCAGCACCCCACGGGGCTAGCGGGAAACAATGAGCAGTTCTTC. Translation: CASSQHPTGLAGNNEQFF.

The rearrangement joins TRBV5-1 to TRBJ1-2, with 8 bases matching TRBD1. In germline, CDR1 is SGHRS, CDR2 YFSETQ. V was pared by 3 bases and J by 6 bases, with 4 bases of the junction left unmatched. This CDR3 is 13 amino acids long. The CDR3 bases are TGCGCCAGCAGCTGGGACAGGCCCAATGGCTACACCTTC. Encoded protein: CASSWDRPNGYTF. The whole variable domain, remainder taken from reference TRBV5-1 and TRBJ1-2, is KAGVTQTPRYLIKTRGQQVTLSCSPISGHRSVSWYQQTPGQGLQFLFEYFSETQRNKGNFPGRFSGRQFSNSRSEMNVSTLELGDSALYLCASSWDRPNGYTFGSGTRLTVV.

J is TRBJ2-3 and V is TRBV9; tentatively, D is TRBD2 (6 bases). This CDR3 is 15 amino acids long. Germline values: CDR1 SGDLS, CDR2 YYNGEE. Trimming removed 0 bases from V and 8 bases from J, with 16 bases in between. CDR3 coding DNA: TGTGCCAGCAGCGTAGCTACGGGCGGGGTCGGTACGCAGTATTTT. Translated: CASSVATGGVGTQYF.

This sequence joins TRBV18 and TRBJ1-3; 7 bases match TRBD1. Germline CDR1 KGHSH, CDR2 LQKENI. This CDR3 spans 15 amino acids. The V segment lost 3 bases and the J segment 7 bases; nucleotides outside the gene matches: 9. CDR3: CASSPQTGNRNTIYF. The CDR3 region has the DNA TGTGCCAGCTCACCGCAGACAGGGAATAGGAACACCATATATTTT.

This clone was observed once. The rearrangement links TRBV5-4 to TRBJ2-1; 8 bases are shared with TRBD2. V shed 0 bases and J 6 bases; nucleotides not matched to a gene: 5. This CDR3 contains 15 residues. CDR1 is SGHNT and CDR2 is YYREEE in the germline V gene (reference sequence). The CDR3 coding sequence is TGTGCCAGCAGCTTGGGACTAGCGTCGTTCAATGAGCAGTTCTTC. Its protein product is CASSLGLASFNEQFF.

The J gene is TRBJ1-1, the V gene TRBV6-6, with D unclear. The germline V and J ends were trimmed by 7 bases and 5 bases, with 8 bases remaining between them. CDR3 size: 11 residues. In germline, CDR1 is MNHNY, CDR2 SVGAGI (reference sequence). CDR3 amino acids: CASNTRTEAFF. The CDR3, as DNA: TGTGCCAGCAATACTAGAACTGAAGCTTTCTTT.

The chain couples TRBV5-4 to TRBJ2-7; tentatively, D is TRBD1 (6 bases). The CDR3 is 14 residues long. Germline V lookup: CDR1 SGHNT, CDR2 YYREEE (reference sequence). The ends were cut back, 3 bases at V and 2 bases at J, with 12 bases in the middle. CDR3 coding DNA: TGTGCCAGCAGCTGGGGGCTCCCGCCCTACGAGCAGTACTTC. It codes for CASSWGLPPYEQYF.

This clone was picked up one time. The V gene is TRBV7-9, the J gene TRBJ1-2, with TRBD1 identical over 8 bases. Germline V gene lookup returns CDR1 SEHNR and CDR2 FQNEAQ (reference sequence). The junction had 9 bases not matched to a gene; V was cut back by 5 bases and J by 7 bases. This CDR3 is built from 14 residues. The CDR3 region has the DNA TGTGCCAGCAGCCCACCTGGGACAGGAGGTGGCTACACCTTC. This codes for CASSPPGTGGGYTF.

The chain employs TRBV6-5 and TRBJ1-3; D not resolved. CDR1 is MNHEY, CDR2 SVGAGI, per germline. The ends were cut back, 4 bases at V and 3 bases at J, with 10 bases in the middle. The CDR3 runs to 14 residues. The CDR3 reads CASSSPDGGNTIYF. CDR3 sequence (DNA): TGTGCCAGCAGTTCCCCGGACGGTGGAAACACCATATATTTT.

This chain links TRBV2 with TRBJ1-1; the match to TRBD1 covers 8 bases. This CDR3 comprises 15 residues. The trim removed 0 bases at V and 1 base at J, leaving 1 base unmatched. The germline V gene encodes CDR1 SNHLY and CDR2 FYNNEI. The CDR3 nucleotides are TGTGCCAGCAGTGAAGCTCAGGGGGCGAACACTGAAGCTTTCTTT. Its protein is CASSEAQGANTEAFF.

This clone showed up just a few times. The chain is built from TRBV7-8 and TRBJ1-4; TRBD1 aligns across 9 bases. CDR3 length: 14 residues. Germline V gene sequence: CDR1 SGHVS, CDR2 FQNEAQ. Germline trimming cut 6 bases from V and 7 bases from J; bases unmatched to any gene: 6. The CDR3 coding sequence is TGTGCCAGCAGTCGGGACAGGGTAATTGAAAAACTGTTTTTT. Protein product: CASSRDRVIEKLFF.

The chain has TRBV3-1 (or the pseudogene TRBV3-2) and TRBJ2-6; D may be TRBD2 (6 bases). V was cut by 4 bases and J by 2 bases, with 30 bases left in between. CDR3 length: 22 residues. CDR1 and CDR2 (germline): LGHDT, YNNKEL (reference sequence). This CDR3 reads CASSPHRVSGQGLWAGANVLTF. The CDR3 DNA reads TGTGCCAGCAGCCCACATCGGGTTAGCGGACAAGGGCTTTGGGCTGGGGCCAACGTCCTGACTTTC.